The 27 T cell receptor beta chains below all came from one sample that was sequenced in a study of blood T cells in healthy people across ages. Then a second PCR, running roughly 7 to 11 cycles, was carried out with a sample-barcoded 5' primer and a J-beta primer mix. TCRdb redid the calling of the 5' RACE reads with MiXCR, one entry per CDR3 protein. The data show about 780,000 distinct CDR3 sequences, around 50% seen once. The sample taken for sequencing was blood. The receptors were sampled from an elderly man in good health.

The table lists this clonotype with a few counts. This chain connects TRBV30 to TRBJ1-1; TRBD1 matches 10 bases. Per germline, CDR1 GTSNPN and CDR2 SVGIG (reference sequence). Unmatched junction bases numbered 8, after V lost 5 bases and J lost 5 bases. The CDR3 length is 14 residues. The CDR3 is CAWDRDRGRTEAFF. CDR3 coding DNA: TGTGCCTGGGACCGGGACAGGGGAAGAACTGAAGCTTTCTTT.

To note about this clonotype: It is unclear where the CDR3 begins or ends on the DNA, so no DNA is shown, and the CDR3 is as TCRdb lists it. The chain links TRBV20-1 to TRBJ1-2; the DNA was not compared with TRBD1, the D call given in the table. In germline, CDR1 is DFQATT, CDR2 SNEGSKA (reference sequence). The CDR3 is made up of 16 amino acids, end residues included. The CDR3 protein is CSARDFGQGIIDGHTF.

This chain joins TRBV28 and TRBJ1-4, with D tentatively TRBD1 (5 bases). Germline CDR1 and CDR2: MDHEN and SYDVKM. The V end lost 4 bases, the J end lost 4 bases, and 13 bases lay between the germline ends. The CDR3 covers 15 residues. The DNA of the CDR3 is TGTGCCAGCAGTTGGGTTGGGGGAGTTAATGAAAAACTGTTTTTT. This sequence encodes CASSWVGGVNEKLFF. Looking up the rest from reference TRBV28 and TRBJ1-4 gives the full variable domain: DVKVTQSSRYLVKRTGEKVFLECVQDMDHENMFWYRQDPGLGLRLIYFSYDVKMKEKGDIPEGYSVSREKKERFSLILESASTNQTSMYLCASSWVGGVNEKLFFGSGTQLSVL.

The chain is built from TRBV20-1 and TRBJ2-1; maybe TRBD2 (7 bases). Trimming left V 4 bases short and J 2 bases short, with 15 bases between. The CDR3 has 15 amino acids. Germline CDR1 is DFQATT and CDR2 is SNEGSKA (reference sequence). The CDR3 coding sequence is TGCAGTGCTATATCCGCGGGGGCCGCCTACAATGAGCAGTTCTTC. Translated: CSAISAGAAYNEQFF.

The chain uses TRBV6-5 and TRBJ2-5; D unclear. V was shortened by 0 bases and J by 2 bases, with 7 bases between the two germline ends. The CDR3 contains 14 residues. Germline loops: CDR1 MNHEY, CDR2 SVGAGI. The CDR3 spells CASSYSIVQETQYF. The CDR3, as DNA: TGTGCCAGCAGTTACTCGATAGTTCAAGAGACCCAGTACTTC.

The CDR3 coding sequence is TGTGCCAGCAGTTTTCTAGCGGGAGTACGTAATGAGCAGTTCTTC. This codes for CASSFLAGVRNEQFF. The rearrangement links TRBV28 to TRBJ2-1, with 10 nucleotides matching TRBD2. The V gene end was trimmed by 3 bases and the J gene end by 7 bases; junction bases not matched to a gene: 6. The germline V gene encodes CDR1 MDHEN and CDR2 SYDVKM. This CDR3 is built from 15 residues.

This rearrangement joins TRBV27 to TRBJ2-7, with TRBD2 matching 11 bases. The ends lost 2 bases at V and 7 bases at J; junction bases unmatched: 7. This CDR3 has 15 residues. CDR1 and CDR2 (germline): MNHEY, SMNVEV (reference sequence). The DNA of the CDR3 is TGTGCCAGCAGTTTAGGGACTAGCGGTCACAATGAGCAGTACTTC. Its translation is CASSLGTSGHNEQYF.

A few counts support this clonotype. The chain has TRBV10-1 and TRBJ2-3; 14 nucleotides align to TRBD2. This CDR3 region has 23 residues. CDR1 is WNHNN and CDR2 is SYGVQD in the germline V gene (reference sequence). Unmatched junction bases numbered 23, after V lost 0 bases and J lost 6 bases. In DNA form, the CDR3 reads TGCGCCAGCAGTGAGTCCGGGACTAGCGGGAGAAATCTGATAGGGGAGCCCCGTGATACGCAGTATTTT. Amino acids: CASSESGTSGRNLIGEPRDTQYF.

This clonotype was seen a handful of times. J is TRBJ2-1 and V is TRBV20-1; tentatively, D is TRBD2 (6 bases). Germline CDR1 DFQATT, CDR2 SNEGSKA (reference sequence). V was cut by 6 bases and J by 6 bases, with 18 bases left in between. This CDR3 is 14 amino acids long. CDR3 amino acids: CSATGTWGLNEQFF. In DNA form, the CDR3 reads TGCAGTGCAACCGGGACTTGGGGCCTCAATGAGCAGTTCTTC.

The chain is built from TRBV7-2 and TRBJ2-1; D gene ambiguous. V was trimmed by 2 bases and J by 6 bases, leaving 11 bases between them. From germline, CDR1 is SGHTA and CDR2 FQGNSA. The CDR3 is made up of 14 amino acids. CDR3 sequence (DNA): TGTGCCAGCAGCTTAATAACGGGTCCCAATGAGCAGTTCTTC. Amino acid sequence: CASSLITGPNEQFF.

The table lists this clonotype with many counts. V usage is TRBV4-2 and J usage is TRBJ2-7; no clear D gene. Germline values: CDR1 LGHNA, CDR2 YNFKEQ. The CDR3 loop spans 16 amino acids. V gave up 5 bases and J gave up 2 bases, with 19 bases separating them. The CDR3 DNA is TGTGCCAGCAGCTTAGGCTCGGGCCAGGTAACCTACGAGCAGTACTTC. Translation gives CASSLGSGQVTYEQYF.

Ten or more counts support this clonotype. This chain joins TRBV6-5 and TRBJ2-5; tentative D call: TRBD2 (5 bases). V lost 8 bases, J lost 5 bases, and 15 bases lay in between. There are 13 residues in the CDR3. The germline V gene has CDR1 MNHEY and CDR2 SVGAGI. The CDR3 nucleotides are TGTGCCAGCCTTCAGAGGGCCAGTGAGACCCAGTACTTC. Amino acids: CASLQRASETQYF.

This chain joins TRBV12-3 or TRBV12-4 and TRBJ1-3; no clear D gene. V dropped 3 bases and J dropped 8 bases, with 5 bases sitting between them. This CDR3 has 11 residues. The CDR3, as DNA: TGTGCCAGCAGTTTTGGGGACACCATATATTTT. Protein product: CASSFGDTIYF.

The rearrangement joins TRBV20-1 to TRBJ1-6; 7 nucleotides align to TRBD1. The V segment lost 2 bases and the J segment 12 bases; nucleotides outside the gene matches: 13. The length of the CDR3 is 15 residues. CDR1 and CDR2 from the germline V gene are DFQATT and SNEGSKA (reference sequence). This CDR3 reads CSARSLTGVSGPLHF. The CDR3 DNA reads TGCAGTGCTAGATCCCTTACAGGGGTCTCAGGACCCCTCCACTTT.

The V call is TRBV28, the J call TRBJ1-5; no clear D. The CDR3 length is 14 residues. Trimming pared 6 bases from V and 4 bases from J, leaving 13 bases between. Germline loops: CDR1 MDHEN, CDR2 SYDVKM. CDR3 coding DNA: TGTGCCAGCAGAACCCCCGGAAGGAATCAGCCCCAGCATTTT. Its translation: CASRTPGRNQPQHF.

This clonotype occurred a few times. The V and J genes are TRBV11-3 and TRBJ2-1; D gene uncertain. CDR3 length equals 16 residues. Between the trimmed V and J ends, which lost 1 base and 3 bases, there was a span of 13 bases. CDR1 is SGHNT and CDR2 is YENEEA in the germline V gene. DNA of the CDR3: TGTGCCAGCAGCTTAGGTGGGCCGATGGGCTACAATGAGCAGTTCTTC. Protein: CASSLGGPMGYNEQFF.

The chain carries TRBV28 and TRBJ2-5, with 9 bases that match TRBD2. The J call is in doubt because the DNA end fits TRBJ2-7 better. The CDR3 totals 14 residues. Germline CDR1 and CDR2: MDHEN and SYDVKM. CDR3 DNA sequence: TGTGCCAGCAGTTCGGTAGCGGGAGTCTACGAGCAGTACTTC. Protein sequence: CASSSVAGVYEQYF.

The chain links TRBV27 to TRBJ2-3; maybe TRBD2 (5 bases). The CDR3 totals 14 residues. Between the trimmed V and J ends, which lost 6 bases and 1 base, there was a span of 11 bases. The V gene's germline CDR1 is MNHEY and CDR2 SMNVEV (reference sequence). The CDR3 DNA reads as TGTGCCAGCAGCTACACTAGGCGCACAGATACGCAGTATTTT. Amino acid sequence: CASSYTRRTDTQYF.

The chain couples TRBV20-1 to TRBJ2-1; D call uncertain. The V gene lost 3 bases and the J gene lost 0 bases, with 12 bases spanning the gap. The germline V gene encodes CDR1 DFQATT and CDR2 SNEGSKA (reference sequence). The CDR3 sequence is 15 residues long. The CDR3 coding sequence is TGCAGTGCTAGTCTACTTCCAAGCTCCTACAATGAGCAGTTCTTC. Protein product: CSASLLPSSYNEQFF.

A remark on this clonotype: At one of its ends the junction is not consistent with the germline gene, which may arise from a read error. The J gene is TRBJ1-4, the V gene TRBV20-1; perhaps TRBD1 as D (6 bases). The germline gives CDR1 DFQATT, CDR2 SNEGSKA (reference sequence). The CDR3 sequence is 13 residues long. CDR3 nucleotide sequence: TGCAGTGTACAGGGACACGGAAATGAAGAACTGTTTTTT. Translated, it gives CSVQGHGNEELFF.

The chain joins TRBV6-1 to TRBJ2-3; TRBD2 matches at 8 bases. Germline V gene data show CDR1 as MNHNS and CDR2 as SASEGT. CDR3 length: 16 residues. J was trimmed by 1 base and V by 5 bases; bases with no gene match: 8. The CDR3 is CASSSSGSWGTDTQYF. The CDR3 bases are TGTGCCAGCAGTTCAAGCGGGAGTTGGGGCACAGATACGCAGTATTTT.

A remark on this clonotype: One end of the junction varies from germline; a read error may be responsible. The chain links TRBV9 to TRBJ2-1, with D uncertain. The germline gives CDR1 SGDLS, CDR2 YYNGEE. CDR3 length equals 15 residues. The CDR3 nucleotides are TGTGCCAGCAGCGTAGCCTCGCAGGCCCACAATGGGCAGTTCTTC. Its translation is CASSVASQAHNGQFF.

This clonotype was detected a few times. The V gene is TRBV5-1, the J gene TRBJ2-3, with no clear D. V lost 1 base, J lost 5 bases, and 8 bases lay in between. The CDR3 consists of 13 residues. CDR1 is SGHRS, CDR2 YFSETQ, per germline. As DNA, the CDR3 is TGCGCCAGCAGCTTGACGACCAAAGATACGCAGTATTTT. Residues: CASSLTTKDTQYF.

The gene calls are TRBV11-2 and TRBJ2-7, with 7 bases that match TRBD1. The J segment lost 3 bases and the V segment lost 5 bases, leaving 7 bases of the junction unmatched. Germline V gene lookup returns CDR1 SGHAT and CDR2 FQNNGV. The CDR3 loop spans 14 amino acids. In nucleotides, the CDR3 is TGTGCCAGCAGCGCGACAGGGAATCACTACGAGCAGTACTTC. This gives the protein CASSATGNHYEQYF.

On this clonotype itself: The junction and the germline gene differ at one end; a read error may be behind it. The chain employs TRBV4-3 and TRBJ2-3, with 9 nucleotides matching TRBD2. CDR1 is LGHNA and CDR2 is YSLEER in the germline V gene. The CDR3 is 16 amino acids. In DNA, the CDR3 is TGCGCCAGCAGCCAAGATCCAGCGGGGGGTCGTGATACGCTGTATTTT. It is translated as CASSQDPAGGRDTLYF.

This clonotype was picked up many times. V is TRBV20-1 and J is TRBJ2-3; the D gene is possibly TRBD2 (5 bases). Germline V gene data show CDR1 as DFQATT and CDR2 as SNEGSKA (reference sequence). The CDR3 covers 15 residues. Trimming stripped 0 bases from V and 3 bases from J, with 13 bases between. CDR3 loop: CSARDVAGSTDTQYF. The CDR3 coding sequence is TGCAGTGCTAGAGATGTTGCGGGTTCAACAGATACGCAGTATTTT.

CDR3 region: CSVEVYSRGYTF. The CDR3 DNA reads as TGCAGCGTTGAAGTATACAGCCGTGGCTACACCTTC. The chain is built from TRBV29-1 and TRBJ1-2; unclear D gene. The V gene's germline CDR1 is SQVTM and CDR2 ANQGSEA. The CDR3 runs to 12 residues. V lost 1 base and J 7 bases, leaving 10 bases between the germline ends.